The subject of this entry is one T cell receptor beta chain. Antigen: not known. The data were taken from a study of cytomegalovirus exposure and HLA in healthy donors. Primers: 60 Vbeta forward and 13 Jbeta reverse. TCRdb's copy holds only in-frame clones and misses some; the assay was immunoSEQ multiplex PCR. The data hold some 150,000 clones, with approximately 75% observed a single time. The study's findings and limits: An analysis that came later showed most CMV-associated TCR beta chains appearing HLA-restricted.

The material sequenced was PBMCs. The receptor was isolated from a man aged 18 to 30 in good health and CMV-seronegative.

The CDR3 is CSVRPQGSGNTIYF. DNA for the CDR3: TGCAGCGTCAGACCCCAGGGCTCTGGAAACACCATATATTTT. The chain has TRBV29-1 and TRBJ1-3; D is possibly TRBD1 (5 bases). V was clipped by 6 bases and J by 0 bases, with 12 bases between them. CDR1 is SQVTM, CDR2 ANQGSEA, per germline. This CDR3 comprises 14 residues.